This record looks at one TCR beta chain sequence and its context. The V gene's germline CDR1 is SGHAT and CDR2 FQDESV (reference sequence). V was trimmed by 1 base and J by 6 bases, leaving 13 bases between them. The CDR3 consists of 15 residues. Authors' analysis steps: The assay estimated nucleated cells by amplifying reference gene primers. Clones were sequenced by immunoSEQ multiplex PCR, and TCRdb holds only the in-frame ones, with some missing. V and J calls plus clone size are reproduced from that table; the DNA served to infer D and trimming. The sample comprises 210,000 or so clones, 65% to 85% of which are singletons, and 3.5% to 5.5% rests with the top ten. The record originates from a study of blood T cell repertoires in COVID-19. Across fewer than 25 US areas, participants ranged in age from about 18 to 90 years. Self-reported history from a screening survey and questionnaire set each donor's cohort.

The receptor was derived from a man aged 25 to 45 with acute COVID-19. V and J are TRBV11-1 and TRBJ2-1; no clear D. The source material was PBMCs or T cells enriched from blood (not recorded which). CDR3 coding DNA: TGTGCCAGCAGCTTAGTTGTGACAATTCCCAATGAGCAGTTCTTC. This codes for CASSLVVTIPNEQFF.